Shown below are 10 T cell receptor beta chains from a single sample sequenced in a study of CD8+ T cells in alopecia areata. The authors extracted RNA and reverse transcribed it into cDNA as the sequencing template. Only in-frame clones appear in the TCRdb table, and some are missing; sequencing was by immunoSEQ multiplex PCR. The sample gives around 270,000 clones, roughly 60% of which show up once; approximately 1.7% is in the top ten. Treatment indicated: oral pan-JAK inhibitor, 5-10 mg twice daily. Source: CD4+ T cells sorted from blood, taken at week 24, from a patient treated with tofacitinib. These receptors were taken from a human donor with alopecia areata.

Points on this clone: Other nucleotide sequences in the sample specify the same CDR3. V is TRBV7-9 and J is TRBJ2-1; D possibly corresponds to TRBD2 (5 bases). Germline values: CDR1 SEHNR, CDR2 FQNEAQ (reference sequence). This CDR3 has 13 residues. Trimming removed 1 base at V and 4 bases at J, with 5 bases between. CDR3 sequence: CASSLGTYNEQFF. The CDR3 coding sequence is TGTGCCAGCAGCTTAGGGACTTACAATGAGCAGTTCTTC.

The chain links TRBV5-1 to TRBJ2-3, with D possibly being TRBD2 (5 bases). The germline V and J ends were trimmed by 4 bases and 3 bases, with 15 bases remaining between them. The CDR3 contains 15 residues. Germline V lookup: CDR1 SGHRS, CDR2 YFSETQ. CDR3: CASSLLERETDTQYF. The CDR3 bases are TGCGCCAGCAGCCTGTTGGAGAGGGAAACAGATACGCAGTATTTT.

This chain joins TRBV30 and TRBJ1-6; D unresolved. Deletions cut 3 bases from V and 5 bases from J, with 14 bases between. The CDR3 is made up of 15 amino acids. Germline assignment: CDR1 GTSNPN and CDR2 SVGIG (reference sequence). As DNA, the CDR3 is TGTGCCTGGAGCCACCCGGTGGGTAATAATTCACCCCTCCACTTT. This sequence encodes CAWSHPVGNNSPLHF.

The chain recombines TRBV7-9 with TRBJ1-2; D is perhaps TRBD1 (5 bases). CDR1 SEHNR and CDR2 FQNEAQ come from the germline V gene (reference sequence). V was clipped by 7 bases and J by 5 bases, with 11 bases between them. CDR3 length: 12 amino acids. The CDR3 nucleotides are TGTGCCAGCACCCGATCAGGGTATGGCTACACCTTC. This encodes CASTRSGYGYTF.

This clone came up a few times. The chain joins TRBV28 to TRBJ1-5, with 10 bases identical to TRBD1. V gave up 5 bases and J gave up 5 bases; unmatched junction bases: 6. The germline V gene encodes CDR1 MDHEN and CDR2 SYDVKM. The CDR3 loop spans 15 amino acids. The CDR3 region is CASSGTGDLYQPQHF. In DNA, the CDR3 is TGTGCCAGCAGTGGGACAGGGGACCTGTATCAGCCCCAGCATTTT.

This clone has just a few counts. The rearrangement uses TRBV7-2 and TRBJ1-1; a weak D match, TRBD1 (6 bases). Trimming removed 5 bases from V and 11 bases from J, with 18 bases in between. Germline lookup yields CDR1 SGHTA and CDR2 FQGNSA. This CDR3 is built from 13 residues. The DNA for the CDR3 is TGTGCCAGCAGCCCACGACAGGAGTGGAACGCTTTCTTT. Protein product: CASSPRQEWNAFF.

The CDR3 nucleotides are TGCAGCGTGATTCGAGAGGATCTGGATGGCTACACCTTC. Protein product: CSVIREDLDGYTF. The gene calls are TRBV29-1 and TRBJ1-2; D unclear. This CDR3 is built from 13 residues. CDR1 is SQVTM and CDR2 is ANQGSEA in the germline V gene. Trimming took 6 bases from V and 6 from J, leaving 17 bases between them.

This clone was detected a few times. The gene calls are TRBV7-3 and TRBJ1-3; maybe TRBD1 (5 bases). The CDR3 is 16 amino acids. Germline CDR1 reads SGHTA; CDR2 reads FQGTGA. Trimming stripped 5 bases from V and 0 bases from J, with 14 bases between. CDR3 in DNA: TGTGCCAGCAGCCCGACAGCTGGGTTCTCTGGAAACACCATATATTTT. Encoded protein: CASSPTAGFSGNTIYF.

The gene calls are TRBV29-1 and TRBJ2-3, with D perhaps matching TRBD1 (7 bases). The CDR3 extends over 12 amino acids. Looked up from germline, CDR1 is SQVTM and CDR2 is ANQGSEA. Between the trimmed V and J ends, which lost 8 bases and 6 bases, there was a span of 15 bases. The CDR3 nucleotides are TGCAGCTCATCTCAGGGGGGTGATACGCAGTATTTT. Translation gives CSSSQGGDTQYF.

Only a few counts were recorded for this clone. V usage is TRBV7-2 and J usage is TRBJ2-7, with 7 bases matching TRBD1. The junction had 9 bases not matched to a gene; V was cut back by 1 base and J by 3 bases. The CDR3 has 16 residues. The V gene's germline CDR1 is SGHTA and CDR2 FQGNSA. As DNA, the CDR3 is TGTGCCAGCAGCTTAGGAAACAGGGGCCACCTCTACGAGCAGTACTTC. This codes for CASSLGNRGHLYEQYF.